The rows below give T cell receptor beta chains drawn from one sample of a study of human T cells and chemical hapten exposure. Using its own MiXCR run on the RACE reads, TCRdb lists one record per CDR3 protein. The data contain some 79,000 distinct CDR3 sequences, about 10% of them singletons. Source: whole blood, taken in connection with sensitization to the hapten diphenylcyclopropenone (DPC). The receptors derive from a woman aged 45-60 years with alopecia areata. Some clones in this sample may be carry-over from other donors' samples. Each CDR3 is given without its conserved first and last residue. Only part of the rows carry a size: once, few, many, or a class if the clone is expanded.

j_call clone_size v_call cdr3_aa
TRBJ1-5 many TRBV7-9 ASSLVGDQPQH
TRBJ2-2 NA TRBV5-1 ASSDGGSGRFGELF
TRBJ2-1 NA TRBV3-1 ASSRTPLGNEQF
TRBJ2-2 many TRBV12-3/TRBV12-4 ASSRGTGTVLF
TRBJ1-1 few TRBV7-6 ASSPRAAGGKSTEAF
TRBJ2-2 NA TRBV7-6 ASSPRLAKDTGELF
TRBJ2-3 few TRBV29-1 SVVGTITDTQY
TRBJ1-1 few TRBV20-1 SARDPSLGEDTEAF
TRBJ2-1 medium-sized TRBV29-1 SVEDGRVRNEQF
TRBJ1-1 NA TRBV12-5 ASAQPLDRVNTEAF
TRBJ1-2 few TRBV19 ASSIAGALGYT
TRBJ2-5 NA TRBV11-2 ASSLGRAQETQY